The clone carrying this T cell receptor (beta chain) was detected a few times. What it binds is not known. TCRdb reanalysed the RT-PCR reads using MiXCR and keeps one entry per CDR3 protein. Of about 650,000 distinct CDR3 sequences in the sample, 15% to 19% were seen once. The record originates from a study of response to subunit inactivated influenza vaccine. General observations from the study: There was a suggestion from the authors that each seasonal influenza vaccination recruits few new T cells.

This CDR3 comprises 16 residues. Germline CDR1 reads LGHNA; CDR2 reads YNFKEQ. The V and J ends lost 1 base and 2 bases respectively, with 13 bases between them. The TCR sequence derives from a man aged 45-60 years who received an inactivated influenza vaccine. The rearrangement joins TRBV4-2 to TRBJ2-3; a possible D gene is TRBD1 (6 bases). The sequences come from PBMCs from blood, collected roughly 13 days after vaccination. CDR3 amino acids: CASSQGAGTNTDTQYF. CDR3 nucleotides: TGTGCCAGCAGCCAAGGGGCAGGGACAAACACAGATACGCAGTATTTT.